These 30 T cell receptor beta chains share one sample of origin, sequenced in a study of vaccination and CD4 T cells after COVID-19 (dated 2022 in TCRdb). Their recognized antigens are unknown. The receptor library was made with PCR. The sequencer listed for this sample is Illumina iSeq 100. DNA from cultured CD4+ T cells underwent TCR sequencing with the Oncomine TCR Beta short-read assay at the Johns Hopkins FTIC core. TCRdb reanalyzed the raw reads on its own, using fastp at Q25 for trimming and MiXCR for clone calling, and kept in-frame beta chains. For every CDR3 protein sequence, its rows merge into one entry that carries the most common genes and DNA. For this sample the table gives some 14,000 distinct CDR3 sequences, of which 40% were detected only once. Roughly a tenth of the sample lies in the top ten. The treatment or condition label, as the study defines it: roughly 10-day PBMC culture with coronavirus spike peptide pools or control peptides (ViraFEST assay).

Material for sequencing was CD4+ T cells from blood, cultured in vitro. These receptors all stem from a human donor who had recovered from COVID-19.

This clonotype was counted a single time. This rearrangement joins TRBV11-3 to TRBJ2-1; 8 nucleotides agree with TRBD1. Germline V lookup: CDR1 SGHNT, CDR2 YENEEA. The CDR3 is 15 residues long. J gave up 7 bases and V 5 bases, and 10 bases lay outside the gene matches. The CDR3 DNA reads as TGTGCCAGCAGCCTCGGGACAGGCTCGGGAAATGAGCAGTTCTTC. This gives the protein CASSLGTGSGNEQFF.

This clonotype was counted between two and nine times. The chain carries TRBV7-3 and TRBJ1-3; TRBD1 aligns across 7 bases. The V and J ends lost 5 bases and 3 bases, in that order; junction bases with no gene match: 1. This CDR3 is 13 amino acids long. Germline-derived CDR1 and CDR2 are SGHTA and FQGTGA. The CDR3 spells CASSDRVGNTIYF. CDR3 in DNA: TGTGCCAGCAGCGACAGGGTTGGAAACACCATATATTTT.

V is TRBV30 and J is TRBJ2-2, with unresolved D. V was trimmed by 3 bases and J by 8 bases, leaving 7 bases between them. This CDR3 region has 11 residues. Germline CDR1 reads GTSNPN; CDR2 reads SVGIG (reference sequence). CDR3 in amino acids: CAWSLQGELFF. The CDR3 bases are TGTGCCTGGAGCTTACAGGGGGAGCTGTTTTTT.

This clonotype has more than one count but fewer than ten. The chain uses TRBV7-3 and TRBJ1-2; 7 nucleotides match TRBD1. The CDR3 totals 14 residues. The trim removed 5 bases at V and 5 bases at J, leaving 8 bases unmatched. Germline values: CDR1 SGHTA, CDR2 FQGTGA. The CDR3 protein is CASSVDRLGYGYTF. The CDR3 region has the DNA TGTGCCAGCAGCGTGGACAGGCTTGGGTATGGCTACACCTTC.

The chain links TRBV2 to TRBJ2-7; D gene unclear. Germline CDR1 is SNHLY and CDR2 is FYNNEI. The CDR3 has 13 residues. V gave up 8 bases and J gave up 6 bases, with 17 bases separating them. The CDR3 DNA reads TGTGCCAGCCGGCGTAGCCCTGGGTTCGAGCAGTACTTC. Its translation: CASRRSPGFEQYF.

This clonotype was seen only once. V gene TRBV5-8 combines with J gene TRBJ2-2; TRBD1 matches 10 bases. The CDR3 sequence is 15 residues long. Per germline, CDR1 SGHTS and CDR2 YDEGEE. The V gene end was trimmed by 4 bases and the J gene end by 4 bases; junction bases not matched to a gene: 4. In DNA form, the CDR3 reads TGTGCCAGCAGCCCGGGACAGGGGTTCACCGGGGAGCTGTTTTTT. Translated, it gives CASSPGQGFTGELFF.

V is TRBV20-1 and J is TRBJ1-1; 9 positions agree with TRBD1. The CDR3 is 14 amino acids. J was trimmed by 1 base and V by 6 bases; bases with no gene match: 6. Germline loops: CDR1 DFQATT, CDR2 SNEGSKA (reference sequence). The CDR3, as DNA: TGCAGTGCAAAGACACAGGGGGCGAACACTGAAGCTTTCTTT. Its protein is CSAKTQGANTEAFF.

The CDR3 DNA sequence: TGTGCCAGCAGCTCCCGCCCCAGCACAGATACGCAGTATTTT. This gives the protein CASSSRPSTDTQYF. The rearrangement uses TRBV9 and TRBJ2-3; D not certain. There are 14 residues in the CDR3. Germline CDR1 SGDLS, CDR2 YYNGEE. V shed 4 bases and J shed 0 bases, with 9 bases lying between them.

This clonotype has just a few counts. The chain combines TRBV20-1 with TRBJ2-3, with a weak D call TRBD1 (6 bases). The V end lost 1 base, the J end lost 0 bases, and 11 bases lay between the germline ends. CDR1 and CDR2 (germline): DFQATT, SNEGSKA (reference sequence). There are 15 residues in the CDR3. This CDR3 reads CSARAAQGSTDTQYF. CDR3 nucleotides: TGCAGTGCTAGAGCAGCTCAGGGGAGCACAGATACGCAGTATTTT.

This sequence joins TRBV2 and TRBJ2-7; D is unresolved. The CDR3 consists of 12 residues. V was cut by 3 bases and J by 3 bases, with 6 bases left in between. In germline, CDR1 is SNHLY, CDR2 FYNNEI. CDR3 loop: CASSDRFYEQYF. Written as DNA, the CDR3 is TGTGCCAGCAGTGATCGGTTCTACGAGCAGTACTTC.

The chain is built from TRBV5-1 and TRBJ2-7; D not resolved. Germline CDR1 and CDR2: SGHRS and YFSETQ. V was clipped by 4 bases and J by 1 base, with 12 bases between them. CDR3 length: 14 amino acids. CDR3 loop: CASSPLLGSYEQYF. DNA of the CDR3: TGCGCCAGCAGCCCGTTGCTGGGTTCCTACGAGCAGTACTTC.

This clonotype has just a few counts. V gene TRBV20-1 combines with J gene TRBJ2-1; the match to TRBD2 covers 10 bases. Per the germline V gene, CDR1 is DFQATT and CDR2 is SNEGSKA (reference sequence). The CDR3 totals 13 residues. With 2 bases clipped from V and 8 bases from J, the junction kept 3 bases outside the gene matches. CDR3 sequence reads: CSARLAGVHEQFF. The CDR3 region has the DNA TGCAGTGCTAGACTAGCGGGAGTCCATGAGCAGTTCTTC.

The chain employs TRBV28 and TRBJ1-1, with 7 bases that match TRBD1. This CDR3 has 15 amino acids. Germline CDR1 reads MDHEN; CDR2 reads SYDVKM. Trimming at V came to 7 bases and at J to 1 base, leaving 9 bases not matched to a gene. In DNA, the CDR3 is TGTGCCAGCACCTACTCCGGGACAGCGAACACTGAAGCTTTCTTT. Amino acids: CASTYSGTANTEAFF.

The chain has TRBV4-1 and TRBJ1-5; TRBD1 is a possible D gene (6 bases). V lost 1 base to trimming and J lost 0 bases, with 19 bases between them. This CDR3 contains 19 residues. CDR1 and CDR2 from the germline V gene are MGHRA and YSYEKL. CDR3 DNA: TGCGCCAGCAGCCAAGTTCAACTGGACAGTTCATATAGCAATCAGCCCCAGCATTTT. Translation: CASSQVQLDSSYSNQPQHF.

V gene TRBV7-9 combines with J gene TRBJ2-7; 9 nucleotides align to TRBD1. The CDR3 spans 13 residues. Germline CDR1 reads SEHNR; CDR2 reads FQNEAQ (reference sequence). Trimming at V came to 5 bases and at J to 5 bases, leaving 4 bases not matched to a gene. CDR3 amino acids: CASSVGTGNEQYF. DNA of the CDR3: TGTGCCAGCAGCGTAGGGACAGGGAACGAGCAGTACTTC.

This clonotype showed up just a few times. The chain combines TRBV19 with TRBJ2-2; TRBD2 aligns across 10 bases. Losses at the gene ends were 8 bases for V and 0 bases for J; bases not matched to a gene: 6. The V gene's germline CDR1 is LNHDA and CDR2 SQIVND (reference sequence). The CDR3 has 16 amino acids. The CDR3 loop reads CASGGLAVANTGELFF. The CDR3, as DNA: TGTGCCAGTGGCGGACTAGCGGTCGCGAACACCGGGGAGCTGTTTTTT.

V usage is TRBV19 and J usage is TRBJ1-5, with 8 bases identical to TRBD1. The CDR3 is made up of 14 amino acids. The trim removed 6 bases at V and 7 bases at J, leaving 8 bases unmatched. Germline CDR1 LNHDA, CDR2 SQIVND (reference sequence). Here the CDR3 reads CASRVGQVQQPQHF. Written as DNA, the CDR3 is TGTGCCAGTAGAGTGGGACAGGTTCAACAGCCCCAGCATTTT.

This chain links TRBV20-1 with TRBJ2-3, with a weak D call TRBD2 (5 bases). Deletions cut 1 base from V and 2 bases from J, with 10 bases between. CDR3 length equals 14 residues. Per the germline V gene, CDR1 is DFQATT and CDR2 is SNEGSKA (reference sequence). CDR3 sequence: CSARGGPNTDTQYF. CDR3 DNA sequence: TGCAGTGCTAGAGGCGGGCCCAACACAGATACGCAGTATTTT.

This rearrangement joins TRBV6-1 to TRBJ2-7; a weak D match, TRBD1 (6 bases). CDR3 size: 13 residues. V shed 2 bases and J shed 3 bases, with 8 bases lying between them. The germline V gene encodes CDR1 MNHNS and CDR2 SASEGT. CDR3: CASSEQDSYEQYF. In DNA, the CDR3 is TGTGCCAGCAGTGAACAGGACAGCTACGAGCAGTACTTC.

The CDR3 DNA sequence: TGTGCCAGCTCACAGGGACAGGGGACGGGAGATACGCAGTATTTT. Protein product: CASSQGQGTGDTQYF. The chain joins TRBV18 to TRBJ2-3; 10 nucleotides match TRBD1. Trimming removed 4 bases from V and 5 bases from J; junction bases left unmatched: 6. Germline CDR1 KGHSH, CDR2 LQKENI. This CDR3 comprises 15 residues.

To note about this clonotype: An end of the junction does not agree with germline; a read error may underlie this. The gene calls are TRBV6-1 and TRBJ1-1; D might be TRBD1 (6 bases). Per the germline V gene, CDR1 is MNHNS and CDR2 is SASEGT. CDR3 length: 16 residues. CDR3 nucleotide sequence: TGTGTCAGCAGTAGTGCAGCGGGGGCGGGAGGGACTGAAGCTTTCTTT. The encoded protein is CVSSSAAGAGGTEAFF.

The chain uses TRBV10-3 and TRBJ1-1; 7 bases align to TRBD1. The CDR3 has 16 residues. The V gene end was trimmed by 3 bases and the J gene end by 0 bases; junction bases not matched to a gene: 7. Per germline, CDR1 ENHRY and CDR2 SYGVKD. The CDR3 loop is CAISEGGQNMNTEAFF. The CDR3 DNA follows: TGTGCCATCAGTGAAGGGGGACAGAACATGAACACTGAAGCTTTCTTT.

This rearrangement joins TRBV12-3 or TRBV12-4 to TRBJ1-5; D remains ambiguous. The V gene lost 5 bases and the J gene lost 5 bases, with 10 bases spanning the gap. The CDR3 has 13 residues. The CDR3, as DNA: TGTGCCAGCAGTACTGGGTCCTATCAGCCCCAGCATTTT. It is translated as CASSTGSYQPQHF.

This rearrangement joins TRBV20-1 to TRBJ2-1; possibly TRBD2 for D (5 bases). The CDR3 totals 16 residues. Trimming took 2 bases from V and 8 from J, leaving 22 bases between them. Germline V CDR1 and CDR2: DFQATT, SNEGSKA (reference sequence). The CDR3 DNA reads as TGCAGTGCTAGAACCAAGCGGAGATACACCCCGGATGAGCAGTTCTTC. Its translation: CSARTKRRYTPDEQFF.

The chain joins TRBV28 to TRBJ2-7, with a possible D match to TRBD2 (6 bases). The ends were cut back, 3 bases at V and 3 bases at J, with 15 bases in the middle. The CDR3 has 15 amino acids. Germline loops: CDR1 MDHEN, CDR2 SYDVKM. The CDR3, as DNA: TGTGCCAGCAGTTTCGTGGGAGGCGGCCGCTACGAGCAGTACTTC. Protein product: CASSFVGGGRYEQYF.

This clonotype turned up a few times. V and J are TRBV12-3 or TRBV12-4 and TRBJ2-3; D uncertain. This CDR3 spans 13 amino acids. Trimming took off 5 bases at V and 4 bases at J, with 10 bases between the two ends. In nucleotides, the CDR3 is TGTGCCAGCAGTATAGGGTACGCAGATACGCAGTATTTT. Translation: CASSIGYADTQYF.

This clonotype has just a few counts. The V gene is TRBV20-1, the J gene TRBJ2-3; 12 bases match TRBD2. With V trimmed by 4 bases and J by 1 base, 12 bases remained unmatched. The CDR3 sequence is 18 residues long. Germline CDR1 and CDR2: DFQATT and SNEGSKA (reference sequence). In nucleotides, the CDR3 is TGCAGTGCTAAGGCGGACGGGACTAGCGGGCAGGGCACAGATACGCAGTATTTT. This gives the protein CSAKADGTSGQGTDTQYF.

In its sample, this clonotype was seen a few times. The CDR3 nucleotides read TGTGCCAGCAGTGCGGACAGAAACACTGAAGCTTTCTTT. Translated: CASSADRNTEAFF. The chain couples TRBV7-3 to TRBJ1-1, with D perhaps matching TRBD1 (6 bases). The germline V gene has CDR1 SGHTA and CDR2 FQGTGA. Trimming took off 6 bases at V and 2 bases at J, with 10 bases between the two ends. This CDR3 is built from 13 residues.

This clonotype has a handful of counts. The chain employs TRBV21-1 and TRBJ2-3; the DNA was not used to check the table's D call, TRBD2. TRBV21-1 is assigned pseudogene status. There are 17 residues in the CDR3. CDR3 bases: TGTGCCAGCAGTCACCCTTACTCGGGGGAGGGGGGAGATACGCAGTATTTT. It codes for CASSHPYSGEGGDTQYF.

This CDR3 is CATSRDEGGPRYF. CDR3 sequence (DNA): TGTGCCACCAGCAGAGACGAGGGGGGCCCCCGGTACTTC. V usage is TRBV15 and J usage is TRBJ2-7; D is possibly TRBD1 or TRBD2 (6 bases each). Germline V gives CDR1 LNHNV, CDR2 YYDKDF (reference sequence). V shed 0 bases and J shed 12 bases, with 15 bases lying between them. This CDR3 is built from 13 residues.